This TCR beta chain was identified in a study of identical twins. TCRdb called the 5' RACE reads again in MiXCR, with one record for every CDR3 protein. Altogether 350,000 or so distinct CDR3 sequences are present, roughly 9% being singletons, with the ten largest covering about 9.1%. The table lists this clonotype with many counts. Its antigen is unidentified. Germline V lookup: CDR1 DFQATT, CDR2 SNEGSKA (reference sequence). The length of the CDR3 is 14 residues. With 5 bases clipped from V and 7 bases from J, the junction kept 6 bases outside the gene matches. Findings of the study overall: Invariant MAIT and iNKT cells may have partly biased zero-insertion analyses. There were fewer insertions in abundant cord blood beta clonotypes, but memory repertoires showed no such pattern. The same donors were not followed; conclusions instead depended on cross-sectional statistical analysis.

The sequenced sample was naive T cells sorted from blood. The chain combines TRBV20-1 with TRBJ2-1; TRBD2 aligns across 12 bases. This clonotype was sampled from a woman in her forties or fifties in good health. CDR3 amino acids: CSAFLAGGGNEQFF. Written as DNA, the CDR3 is TGCAGTGCTTTCCTAGCGGGAGGGGGAAATGAGCAGTTCTTC.